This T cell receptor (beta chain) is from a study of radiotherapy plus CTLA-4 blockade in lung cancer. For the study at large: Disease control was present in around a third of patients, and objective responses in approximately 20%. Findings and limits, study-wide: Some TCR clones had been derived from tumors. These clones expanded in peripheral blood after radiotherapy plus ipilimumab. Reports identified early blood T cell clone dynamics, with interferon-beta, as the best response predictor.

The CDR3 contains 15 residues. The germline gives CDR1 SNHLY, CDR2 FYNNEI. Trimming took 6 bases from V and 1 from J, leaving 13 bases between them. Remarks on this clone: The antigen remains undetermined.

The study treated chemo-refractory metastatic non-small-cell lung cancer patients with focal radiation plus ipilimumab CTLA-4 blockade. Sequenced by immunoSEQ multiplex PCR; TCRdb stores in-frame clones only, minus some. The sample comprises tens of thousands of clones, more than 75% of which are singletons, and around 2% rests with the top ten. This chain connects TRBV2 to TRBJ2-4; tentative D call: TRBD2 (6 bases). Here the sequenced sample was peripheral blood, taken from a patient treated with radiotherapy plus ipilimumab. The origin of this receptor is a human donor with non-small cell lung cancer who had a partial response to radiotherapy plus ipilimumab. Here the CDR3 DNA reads TGTGCCAGCAGCGAACGGGGGATGGCCAAAAACATTCAGTACTTC. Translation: CASSERGMAKNIQYF.